One and the same sample provided the 30 T cell receptor beta chains below, sequenced in a study of tumor and adjacent non-tumor tissue in lung cancer. No cell sorting was done before RNA was extracted from the tissue. This non-tumor lung sample came from over 3 cm beyond the tumor edge. TCRbeta libraries were built with three rounds of nested PCR, modified from ARM-PCR. Using its own MiXCR run on the multiplex PCR reads, TCRdb lists one record per CDR3 protein. Of some 80,000 distinct CDR3 sequences in the sample, around 76% were seen once. The sequenced sample consisted of distant non-tumor lung tissue. These receptors came from a man in his 70s with non-small cell lung cancer.

Concerning this clonotype: Sequence at one end of the junction differs from germline and may be a read error. CDR3 residues: CASSQVKISGVSGGLSF. DNA of the CDR3: TGTGCCAGCAGCCAAGTTAAGATTAGCGGGGTTTCCGGGGGGCTGTCTTTT. This chain uses TRBV4-2 with TRBJ2-2, with 8 bases that match TRBD2. Germline V lookup: CDR1 LGHNA, CDR2 YNFKEQ. This CDR3 comprises 17 residues.

As regards this clonotype: Germline and junction disagree at one end, which may indicate a read error. V is TRBV20-1 and J is TRBJ1-6; 10 positions match TRBD1. There are 17 residues in the CDR3. From germline, CDR1 is DFQATT and CDR2 SNEGSKA (reference sequence). The CDR3 bases are TGCAGTGCTAGAGATGGGGGACAGGGGTATCAAAATTCACCCCTCTACTTT. Translating gives CSARDGGQGYQNSPLYF.

About this clonotype itself: The final CDR3 position lacks the conserved phenylalanine or tryptophan, pointing to a likely read error. No DNA is shown, since the ends of the CDR3 on it are uncertain; the CDR3 is the one TCRdb lists. The CDR3 here is CIVEWGNEQFS. The chain employs TRBV29-1 and TRBJ2-1; TRBD1 was called by the table and not checked on the DNA. The CDR3 length is 11 residues, termini included. Germline CDR1 is SQVTM and CDR2 is ANQGSEA.

V is TRBV2 and J is TRBJ2-1; a weak D match, TRBD2 (6 bases). Germline V gene lookup returns CDR1 SNHLY and CDR2 FYNNEI. This CDR3 contains 15 residues. Trimming took 6 bases from V and 0 from J, leaving 12 bases between them. CDR3 nucleotide sequence: TGTGCCAGCAGGGGGACTGGGAGCTCCTACAATGAGCAGTTCTTC. The encoded protein is CASRGTGSSYNEQFF.

With respect to this clonotype: The CDR3 ends on some other residue instead of the conserved phenylalanine or tryptophan, so this is likely a read error. The CDR3 region has the DNA TGCAGCGTTGAAGACCCCCGGCAGGGCTTAGACAGCTACACCATC. It specifies CSVEDPRQGLDSYTI. This rearrangement joins TRBV29-1 to TRBJ1-2; D perhaps matches TRBD1 (5 bases). The V end was cut by 0 bases, the J end by 9 bases, with 20 bases between. CDR1 is SQVTM, CDR2 ANQGSEA, per germline. The CDR3 consists of 15 residues.

CDR3 nucleotides: TGTGCCAGCAGTTTATTGGGACAGGGTGCGCGGCTGTACTTC. The encoded protein is CASSLLGQGARLYF. This rearrangement joins TRBV12-3 or TRBV12-4 to TRBJ2-7, with 9 bases lining up with TRBD1. The length of the CDR3 is 14 residues. V gave up 2 bases and J gave up 12 bases; unmatched junction bases: 11.

In the case of this clonotype: Sequence at one end of the junction differs from germline and may be a read error. The J gene is TRBJ2-5, the V gene TRBV29-1; D possibly matches TRBD1 or TRBD2 (5 bases each). Germline V lookup: CDR1 SQVTM, CDR2 ANQGSEA. This CDR3 region has 13 residues. The CDR3 DNA reads as TGCAGCGTGGAAATGGGGGTGGAAGAGACCCACCACTTC. Residues: CSVEMGVEETHHF. Together with reference TRBV29-1 and TRBJ2-5, the CDR3 gives the full variable domain: SAVISQKPSRDICQRGTSLTIQCQVDSQVTMMFWYRQQPGQSLTLIATANQGSEATYESGFVIDKFPISRPNLTFSTLTVSNMSPEDSSIYLCSVEMGVEETHHFGPGTRLLVL.

Details on this clonotype: At one end the junction does not follow the germline gene, possibly because of a read error. This rearrangement joins TRBV11-1 to TRBJ1-2; D remains ambiguous. Germline V gene data show CDR1 as SGHAT and CDR2 as FQDESV (reference sequence). This CDR3 is built from 12 residues. The CDR3: CASNLYRYGYTF. CDR3 bases: TGTGCCAGCAACCTATACAGATATGGTTACACCTTC.

In this sample, this clonotype turned up once. V usage is TRBV6-2 or TRBV6-3 and J usage is TRBJ1-5; D is perhaps TRBD1 (5 bases). Germline CDR1 and CDR2: MNHEY and SVGEGT. CDR3 size: 15 residues. The CDR3 reads CVSTPGPQEGQPQHF. The CDR3, as DNA: TGTGTCAGTACCCCGGGGCCCCAAGAGGGTCAGCCCCAGCATTTT.

In the case of this clonotype: The junction differs from germline at one of its ends, possibly a read error. This sequence joins TRBV7-9 and TRBJ2-5; TRBD1 matches at 7 bases. The V gene's germline CDR1 is SEHNR and CDR2 FQNEAQ (reference sequence). This CDR3 has 14 residues. In DNA form, the CDR3 reads TGTACCAGCAGCTTAGGGACAGTCCAAGAGACCCAGTACTTC. It yields the protein CTSSLGTVQETQYF. The full variable domain, in which reference TRBV7-9 and TRBJ2-5 provide the parts outside the CDR3, is DTGVSQNPRHKITKRGQNVTFRCDPISEHNRLYWYRQTLGQGPEFLTYFQNEAQLEKSRLLSDRFSAERPKGSFSTLEIQRTEQGDSAMYLCTSSLGTVQETQYFGPGTRLLVL.

The J gene is TRBJ2-7, the V gene TRBV20-1; possibly TRBD2 for D (6 bases). Germline assignment: CDR1 DFQATT and CDR2 SNEGSKA (reference sequence). The CDR3 spans 13 residues. V was clipped by 5 bases and J by 3 bases, with 14 bases between them. CDR3 nucleotides: TGCAGTGCTCCCGGCGGGACCTTCTACGAGCAGTACTTC. Encoded protein: CSAPGGTFYEQYF.

As to this clonotype: One junction end disagrees with the germline gene, perhaps due to a read error. This chain links TRBV6-9 with TRBJ1-6; possibly TRBD1 for D (5 bases). The CDR3 totals 18 residues. Germline CDR1 and CDR2: MNHGY and SVAAGI. DNA of the CDR3: TGTGCCAGCAGTTATAGTTCCAGGGAGGTTTCTTCTAATTCACCCCTCCGGTTT. Residues: CASSYSSREVSSNSPLRF.

This clonotype showed up many times. The V and J genes are TRBV6-2 or TRBV6-3 and TRBJ2-1, with TRBD1 identical over 9 bases. The CDR3 consists of 16 residues. CDR1 and CDR2 from the germline V gene are MNHEY and SVGEGT. After removal of 5 bases from V and 2 bases from J, the junction contained 7 bases not matched to a gene. DNA for the CDR3: TGTGCCAGCAGTCAGACGACAGGGGGGCCCTACAATGAGCAGTTCTTC. It yields the protein CASSQTTGGPYNEQFF.

Concerning this clonotype: A junction boundary mismatches the germline segment, possibly from a read error. V and J are TRBV14 and TRBJ2-3; either TRBD1 or TRBD2 may supply D (5 bases each). The germline V gene encodes CDR1 SGHDN and CDR2 FVKESK. The CDR3 is 16 residues long. DNA of the CDR3: TGTGCCAGTAGCCTGACAGTGGGAGTTTTCCCAGATACGCAGTATTTT. The encoded protein is CASSLTVGVFPDTQYF.

A word on this clonotype: Compared with germline, one end of the junction differs, possibly owing to a read error. V and J are TRBV6-2 or TRBV6-3 and TRBJ1-5; D may be TRBD1 (5 bases). The germline V gene has CDR1 MNHEY and CDR2 SVGEGT. This CDR3 contains 14 residues. The CDR3 spells CASSFHRLDQPHHF. The CDR3 DNA reads as TGTGCCAGCAGTTTCCACAGGTTAGATCAACCCCACCATTTT.

Comments on this clonotype: Mismatch with germline at one junction end may stem from a read error. The chain joins TRBV11-2 to TRBJ1-2; D gene unclear. This CDR3 has 12 amino acids. CDR1 is SGHAT, CDR2 FQNNGV, per germline. Written as DNA, the CDR3 is TGTGACAGCAGCCAAGGACTATTTGGCTACACCTTC. Amino acid sequence: CDSSQGLFGYTF.

The chain couples TRBV19 to TRBJ2-1; 9 bases match TRBD2. V lost 1 base and J lost 4; bases outside the gene matches: 8. CDR1 is LNHDA, CDR2 SQIVND, per germline (reference sequence). The CDR3 extends over 17 amino acids. The CDR3 coding sequence is TGTGCCAGTAGTATAGGGTCCCGGCTAGCGGGGTACAATGAGCAGTTCTTC. It codes for CASSIGSRLAGYNEQFF.

Comment on this clonotype: Germline is not matched at one junction end, which may reflect a read error. The CDR3 reads CAISEKVSSYNEQFF. The CDR3 DNA follows: TGTGCCATCAGTGAGAAGGTCAGCTCCTACAATGAGCAGTTCTTT. The chain links TRBV10-3 to TRBJ2-1; D remains unclear. Looked up from germline, CDR1 is ENHRY and CDR2 is SYGVKD. This CDR3 contains 15 residues.

This chain connects TRBV9 to TRBJ2-2, with D tentatively TRBD1 (5 bases). The CDR3 runs to 16 residues. Trimming left V 0 bases short and J 2 bases short, with 11 bases between. Germline V gives CDR1 SGDLS, CDR2 YYNGEE. The CDR3 region has the DNA TGTGCCAGCAGCGTAGGTCAGGGTTACAACACCGGGGAGCTGTTTTTT. Translating gives CASSVGQGYNTGELFF.

Points on this clonotype: The CDR3 carries no conserved terminal phenylalanine or tryptophan, so it likely arises from a read error. The chain combines TRBV6-6 with TRBJ2-7; 7 bases agree with TRBD2. Trimming cost V 7 bases and J 0 bases; bases outside gene matches: 3. Germline CDR1 reads MNHNY; CDR2 reads SVGAGI (reference sequence). CDR3 length equals 13 residues. As DNA, the CDR3 is TGTGCCAGCAATTTAGCGGGCTCCTACGAGCAGTACTAC. This gives the protein CASNLAGSYEQYY.

The V call is TRBV7-9, the J call TRBJ2-7, with 7 positions matching TRBD2. The CDR3 consists of 13 residues. Looked up from germline, CDR1 is SEHNR and CDR2 is FQNEAQ (reference sequence). After removal of 5 bases from V and 6 bases from J, the junction contained 7 bases not matched to a gene. The CDR3 bases are TGTGCCAGCAGCGTAGGACTAGTTTGCGAGCAGTACTTC. It encodes CASSVGLVCEQYF.

Comment on this clonotype: The junction differs from germline at one of its ends, possibly a read error. V gene TRBV20-1 combines with J gene TRBJ2-1, with 7 bases that match TRBD2. Germline CDR1 is DFQATT and CDR2 is SNEGSKA (reference sequence). This CDR3 spans 14 amino acids. The CDR3 reads CNALGRSSYNEQFF. The CDR3 DNA reads as TGCAATGCCCTCGGGAGGAGCTCCTACAATGAGCAATTCTTC.

In its sample, this clonotype was seen once. This CDR3 fails to terminate in the conserved phenylalanine or tryptophan, so it likely reflects a read error. The CDR3 sequence is CDSSTQQEGEQFS. The CDR3 DNA reads TGTGACAGCAGCACCCAGCAGGAGGGTGAGCAGTTCTCC. The chain employs TRBV11-3 and TRBJ2-1, with D perhaps matching TRBD2 (6 bases). This CDR3 region has 13 residues. CDR1 SGHNT and CDR2 YENEEA come from the germline V gene.

This clonotype was observed a handful of times. A much bigger clone sits one base away, suggesting this may be a read error. The V gene is TRBV6-6, the J gene TRBJ2-2, with D perhaps matching TRBD1 (5 bases). The germline CDR1 and CDR2 sequences are MNHNY and SVGAGI (reference sequence). Trimming shortened V by 7 bases and J by 2 bases, and 14 bases separated the two germline ends. The CDR3 covers 15 residues. As DNA, the CDR3 is TGTGCCAGCACCTGGGGCAGGAGCAACACCGGGGAGCTGTTTTTT. This encodes CASTWGRSNTGELFF.

Remarks on this clonotype: A read error may account for a junction end that differs from germline. The chain carries TRBV6-5 and TRBJ1-6, with D possibly TRBD1 on 6 matching bases. Germline V gene sequence: CDR1 MNHEY, CDR2 SVGAGI. CDR3 length: 15 residues. The CDR3 bases are TGTGTCAGCAGAACCCACCGGGACAAAAATTCGGCCCTCCACTTT. Translating gives CVSRTHRDKNSALHF.

A note on this clonotype: One end of the junction fails to match germline, which may point to a read error. This chain connects TRBV12-3 or TRBV12-4 to TRBJ1-5, with 12 bases matching TRBD1. This CDR3 comprises 15 residues. The CDR3 DNA follows: TGTGCCTGCTGTTTAGGGACAGGGGGCAATCAGCCCCAACATTTT. This encodes CACCLGTGGNQPQHF.

This chain uses TRBV29-1 with TRBJ2-5, with a tentative D call TRBD1 (6 bases). The CDR3 totals 16 residues. CDR1 and CDR2 from the germline V gene are SQVTM and ANQGSEA. The CDR3 sequence is CTAKPYLQTGQETQYF. Written as DNA, the CDR3 is TGCACTGCCAAGCCCTACCTCCAGACAGGTCAGGAGACCCAGTACTTC.

The chain links TRBV11-2 to TRBJ1-2, with D tentatively TRBD1 (6 bases). The CDR3 runs 15 residues. Germline V gives CDR1 SGHAT, CDR2 FQNNGV. For the CDR3, the DNA is TGTATCAGCAGCTTTTCCAGGGGCTTCGCCTGTGGCTACACCTTC. Translating it yields CISSFSRGFACGYTF.

Note on this clonotype: A read error is likely, as this CDR3 ends without the conserved phenylalanine or tryptophan. This sequence joins TRBV20-1 and TRBJ1-1; D gene ambiguous. The CDR3 runs to 13 residues. CDR1 is DFQATT, CDR2 SNEGSKA, per germline (reference sequence). The V gene lost 5 bases and the J gene lost 3 bases, with 13 bases spanning the gap. The CDR3 nucleotides read TGCAGTGCTCAGTCGAAAGGCGACACTGAAGCTTTCTAT. Translating gives CSAQSKGDTEAFY.

A word on this clonotype: This may be a read error, as it is one base from a much larger clone. V and J are TRBV10-3 and TRBJ2-6, with 16 bases that match TRBD2. The CDR3 covers 20 residues. Germline V lookup: CDR1 ENHRY, CDR2 SYGVKD. The chain's CDR3 is CAISEHGTSGRDSEANVLTF. CDR3 bases: TGTGCCATCAGTGAACATGGGACTAGCGGGAGGGACTCTGAGGCCAACGTCCTGACTTTC.